This T cell receptor beta chain was obtained from a study of T cells after yellow fever vaccination. The CDR3 runs 12 residues. The germline CDR1 and CDR2 sequences are SEHNR and FQNEAQ (reference sequence). TCRdb re-derived calls from the 5' RACE reads in MiXCR, one entry per CDR3 protein. The sample lists under 70,000 distinct CDR3 sequences, approximately 6.5% occurring once. At least ten counts were recorded for this clonotype. One junction end does not reproduce the germline sequence, and a read error may be involved. This TCR came from a man between 18 and 35 years old who received the YFV17D yellow fever vaccine. Sample: CD8+ T cells sorted from PBMCs, taken on the day of the first yellow fever vaccination. The chain carries TRBV7-9 and TRBJ2-1; D possibly uses TRBD1 or TRBD2 (6 bases each). CDR3 bases: TGTGCCAGCAGCTTTGGAGGGGGAGGCCGCATCTTC. Its protein product is CASSFGGGGRIF.